Listed below are T cell receptor beta chains from one sample, sequenced in a study of technical replicates of blood from four donors. Profiling relied on immunoSEQ multiplex PCR, and the TCRdb table lists in-frame clones only, not all of them. This sample has around 58,000 clones, with just under 90% found just once. Sequenced input: PBMCs. The receptors derive from a human donor in good health. Some clones in this sample may be carry-over from other donors' samples. CDR3s include the opening cysteine and the closing phenylalanine or tryptophan. A D gene is named only where the DNA matches it firmly. Size is stated for part of the rows, as once, few or many counts, or as a class when the clone is expanded.

clone size: few
J gene: TRBJ2-2
D gene: TRBD1
V gene: TRBV7-3
CDR3 protein: CASSIQGPNTGELFF
CDR3 DNA: TGTGCCAGCAGCATACAGGGGCCGAACACCGGGGAGCTGTTTTTT

clone size: NA
J gene: TRBJ1-4
D gene: TRBD1
V gene: TRBV2
CDR3 protein: CASSERTGRLKLFF
CDR3 DNA: TGTGCCAGCAGTGAGAGGACAGGGCGGTTGAAACTGTTTTTT

clone size: NA
J gene: TRBJ2-6
D gene: TRBD1
V gene: TRBV2
CDR3 protein: CASKPGQGAGANVLTF
CDR3 DNA: TGTGCCAGCAAACCGGGCCAGGGGGCTGGGGCCAACGTCCTGACTTTC

clone size: NA
J gene: TRBJ2-7
D gene: NA
V gene: TRBV29-1
CDR3 protein: CSVDFSGSYEQYF
CDR3 DNA: TGCAGCGTTGATTTCTCAGGCTCCTACGAGCAGTACTTC

clone size: NA
J gene: TRBJ2-3
D gene: TRBD2
V gene: TRBV5-1
CDR3 protein: CASSSSGRAADTQYF
CDR3 DNA: TGCGCCAGCAGCTCGAGCGGGAGGGCCGCAGATACGCAGTATTTT

clone size: NA
J gene: TRBJ2-2
D gene: TRBD2
V gene: TRBV2
CDR3 protein: CASSGPAGDRTGELFF
CDR3 DNA: TGTGCCAGCAGCGGCCCGGCGGGGGACCGCACCGGGGAGCTGTTTTTT

clone size: NA
J gene: TRBJ1-3
D gene: TRBD1
V gene: TRBV4-1
CDR3 protein: CASSQDLGQGASGNTIYF
CDR3 DNA: TGCGCCAGCAGCCAAGATTTGGGACAGGGGGCCTCTGGAAACACCATATATTTT

clone size: NA
J gene: TRBJ2-7
D gene: TRBD2
V gene: TRBV7-2
CDR3 protein: CASSLVPSGSGYEQYF
CDR3 DNA: TGTGCCAGCAGCTTAGTGCCTAGCGGGAGTGGTTACGAGCAGTACTTC

clone size: NA
J gene: TRBJ1-1
D gene: NA
V gene: TRBV7-2
CDR3 protein: CASSFNPSGQSWTEAFF
CDR3 DNA: TGTGCCAGCAGCTTTAACCCCTCCGGACAGTCCTGGACTGAAGCTTTCTTT

clone size: NA
J gene: TRBJ2-7
D gene: TRBD2
V gene: TRBV2
CDR3 protein: CASQSGGLTYEQYF
CDR3 DNA: TGTGCCAGCCAATCGGGGGGATTGACCTACGAGCAGTACTTC

clone size: NA
J gene: TRBJ1-1
D gene: TRBD1
V gene: TRBV5-1
CDR3 protein: CASSQQGSAEAFF
CDR3 DNA: TGCGCCAGCAGCCAACAGGGGAGCGCTGAAGCTTTCTTT

clone size: NA
J gene: TRBJ2-3
D gene: NA
V gene: TRBV5-1
CDR3 protein: CASSKDTTQDTQYF
CDR3 DNA: TGCGCCAGCAGCAAGGACACTACACAGGATACGCAGTATTTT

clone size: NA
J gene: TRBJ2-5
D gene: TRBD1
V gene: TRBV4-1
CDR3 protein: CASSQIPQGEETQYF
CDR3 DNA: TGCGCCAGCAGCCAAATCCCCCAGGGGGAAGAGACCCAGTACTTC

clone size: NA
J gene: TRBJ2-5
D gene: NA
V gene: TRBV7-6
CDR3 protein: CASSSGVQETQYF
CDR3 DNA: TGTGCCAGCAGCTCAGGTGTGCAAGAGACCCAGTACTTC

clone size: once
J gene: TRBJ1-1
D gene: NA
V gene: TRBV11-2
CDR3 protein: CASSLAENTEAFF
CDR3 DNA: TGTGCCAGCAGCTTAGCAGAAAACACTGAAGCTTTCTTT

clone size: NA
J gene: TRBJ1-3
D gene: NA
V gene: TRBV5-1
CDR3 protein: CASSSHGSSGNTIYF
CDR3 DNA: TGCGCCAGCAGCTCGCATGGGAGCTCTGGAAACACCATATATTTT

clone size: NA
J gene: TRBJ2-7
D gene: NA
V gene: TRBV5-1
CDR3 protein: CASKEGDYEQYF
CDR3 DNA: TGCGCCAGCAAGGAAGGAGACTACGAGCAGTACTTC

clone size: NA
J gene: TRBJ2-6
D gene: TRBD1
V gene: TRBV6-1
CDR3 protein: CASSAQGTGAIVSGANVLTF
CDR3 DNA: TGTGCCAGCAGTGCCCAGGGGACAGGGGCAATAGTTTCTGGGGCCAACGTCCTGACTTTC

clone size: few
J gene: TRBJ1-1
D gene: NA
V gene: TRBV11-2
CDR3 protein: CASSSGLMNTEAFF
CDR3 DNA: TGTGCCAGCAGCTCGGGACTCATGAACACTGAAGCTTTCTTT

clone size: NA
J gene: TRBJ2-3
D gene: NA
V gene: TRBV15
CDR3 protein: CATSMGDSQDTQYF
CDR3 DNA: TGTGCCACCAGCATGGGGGACTCGCAAGATACGCAGTATTTT

clone size: NA
J gene: TRBJ2-1
D gene: TRBD2
V gene: TRBV2
CDR3 protein: CAMLAGVRNEQFF
CDR3 DNA: TGTGCCATGCTAGCGGGAGTTCGTAATGAGCAGTTCTTC

clone size: NA
J gene: TRBJ2-7
D gene: TRBD1
V gene: TRBV19
CDR3 protein: CASSIPGTAYEQYF
CDR3 DNA: TGTGCCAGTAGTATCCCCGGGACAGCCTACGAGCAGTACTTC

clone size: NA
J gene: TRBJ1-5
D gene: NA
V gene: TRBV19
CDR3 protein: CASSIGLRPGQGGQPQHF
CDR3 DNA: TGTGCCAGTAGTATAGGTCTAAGGCCAGGGCAGGGCGGTCAGCCCCAGCATTTT

clone size: few
J gene: TRBJ1-1
D gene: NA
V gene: TRBV4-3
CDR3 protein: CASSHGRNTEAFF
CDR3 DNA: TGCGCCAGCAGCCATGGGAGGAACACTGAAGCTTTCTTT

clone size: once
J gene: TRBJ2-1
D gene: TRBD2
V gene: TRBV19
CDR3 protein: CASKKRGGGPTYNEQFF
CDR3 DNA: TGTGCCAGTAAAAAACGGGGGGGAGGGCCTACTTACAATGAGCAGTTCTTC

clone size: NA
J gene: TRBJ2-3
D gene: NA
V gene: TRBV4-3
CDR3 protein: CASSQDRVWGTRSTDTQYF
CDR3 DNA: TGCGCCAGCAGCCAAGATAGGGTTTGGGGGACACGAAGCACAGATACGCAGTATTTT

clone size: few
J gene: TRBJ1-1
D gene: NA
V gene: TRBV11-3
CDR3 protein: CASSSARTEKAFF
CDR3 DNA: TGTGCCAGCAGCTCTGCCCGGACAGAGAAAGCTTTCTTT

clone size: once
J gene: TRBJ1-1
D gene: NA
V gene: TRBV19
CDR3 protein: CATLSPRARTEAFF
CDR3 DNA: TGTGCCACCCTATCTCCGAGGGCTCGTACTGAAGCTTTCTTT

clone size: NA
J gene: TRBJ2-7
D gene: NA
V gene: TRBV5-1
CDR3 protein: CASSLASVIDEQYF
CDR3 DNA: TGCGCCAGCAGCCTGGCTAGCGTGATTGACGAGCAGTACTTC

clone size: NA
J gene: TRBJ2-1
D gene: TRBD2
V gene: TRBV4-2
CDR3 protein: CASSQGRGGDNEQFF
CDR3 DNA: TGTGCCAGCAGCCAAGGTCGGGGGGGCGACAATGAGCAGTTCTTC

clone size: NA
J gene: TRBJ2-1
D gene: TRBD2
V gene: TRBV30
CDR3 protein: CAWRPSGRKDEQFF
CDR3 DNA: TGTGCCTGGAGGCCCAGCGGGAGAAAAGATGAGCAGTTCTTC

clone size: NA
J gene: TRBJ2-5
D gene: NA
V gene: TRBV11-2
CDR3 protein: CASSLAVETQYF
CDR3 DNA: TGTGCCAGCAGCTTAGCAGTTGAGACCCAGTACTTC

clone size: NA
J gene: TRBJ2-7
D gene: NA
V gene: TRBV5-1
CDR3 protein: CASSLEGYRALSYEQYF
CDR3 DNA: TGCGCCAGCAGCTTAGAAGGGTACAGGGCCCTCTCCTACGAGCAGTACTTC

clone size: few
J gene: TRBJ2-7
D gene: NA
V gene: TRBV5-4
CDR3 protein: CASSLSTGFYEQYF
CDR3 DNA: TGTGCCAGCAGCTTGAGCACAGGATTCTACGAGCAGTACTTC

clone size: NA
J gene: TRBJ1-4
D gene: NA
V gene: TRBV27
CDR3 protein: CASSLFSGDGQTNEKLFF
CDR3 DNA: TGTGCCAGCAGTTTATTTTCTGGAGACGGACAAACTAATGAAAAACTGTTTTTT

clone size: NA
J gene: TRBJ2-1
D gene: TRBD2
V gene: TRBV7-2
CDR3 protein: CASSRTSGGSYNEQFF
CDR3 DNA: TGTGCCAGCAGCCGGACTAGCGGGGGCTCCTACAATGAGCAGTTCTTC

clone size: once
J gene: TRBJ1-1
D gene: NA
V gene: TRBV5-6
CDR3 protein: CASSTYDRPNTEAFF
CDR3 DNA: TGTGCCAGCAGCACCTATGACAGGCCGAACACTGAAGCTTTCTTT

clone size: once
J gene: TRBJ1-2
D gene: TRBD1
V gene: TRBV7-8
CDR3 protein: CASSLAPGQGSYGYTF
CDR3 DNA: TGTGCCAGCAGCTTAGCTCCCGGACAGGGGAGCTATGGCTACACCTTC

clone size: once
J gene: TRBJ1-1
D gene: NA
V gene: TRBV7-9
CDR3 protein: CASSRGRQGRGTEAFF
CDR3 DNA: TGTGCCAGCAGCCGAGGTCGGCAGGGGAGGGGCACTGAAGCTTTCTTT

clone size: NA
J gene: TRBJ1-4
D gene: NA
V gene: TRBV5-6
CDR3 protein: CASSLLQGREKLFF
CDR3 DNA: TGTGCCAGCAGCTTACTACAGGGTAGAGAAAAACTGTTTTTT

clone size: NA
J gene: TRBJ2-2
D gene: NA
V gene: TRBV7-2
CDR3 protein: CASSTLVTGELFF
CDR3 DNA: TGTGCCAGCAGCACCCTAGTTACCGGGGAGCTGTTTTTT

clone size: NA
J gene: TRBJ2-1
D gene: TRBD1
V gene: TRBV7-9
CDR3 protein: CASSRDRGPDEQFF
CDR3 DNA: TGTGCCAGCAGCCGGGACAGGGGGCCGGATGAGCAGTTCTTC

clone size: once
J gene: TRBJ2-3
D gene: NA
V gene: TRBV2
CDR3 protein: CASSEAATDTQYF
CDR3 DNA: TGTGCCAGCAGTGAAGCGGCCACAGATACGCAGTATTTT